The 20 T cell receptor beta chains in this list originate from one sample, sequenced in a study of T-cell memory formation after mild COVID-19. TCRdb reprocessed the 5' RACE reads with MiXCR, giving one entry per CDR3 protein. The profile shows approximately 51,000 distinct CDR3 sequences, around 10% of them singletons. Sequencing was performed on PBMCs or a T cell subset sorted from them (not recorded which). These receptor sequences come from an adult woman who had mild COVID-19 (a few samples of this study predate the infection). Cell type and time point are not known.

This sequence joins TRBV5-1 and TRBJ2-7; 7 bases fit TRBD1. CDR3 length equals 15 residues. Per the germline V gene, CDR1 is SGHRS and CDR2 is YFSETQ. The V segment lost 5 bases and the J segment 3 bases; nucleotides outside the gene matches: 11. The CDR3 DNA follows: TGCGCCAGCAGATCAGCCGGGACAGTGAACTACGAGCAGTACTTC. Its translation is CASRSAGTVNYEQYF.

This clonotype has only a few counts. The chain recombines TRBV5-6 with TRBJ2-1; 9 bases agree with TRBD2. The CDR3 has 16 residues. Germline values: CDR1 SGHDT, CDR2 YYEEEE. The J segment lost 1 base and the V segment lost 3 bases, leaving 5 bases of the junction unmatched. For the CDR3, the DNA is TGTGCCAGCAGCTCTAGGGGACTAGCTTCCTACAATGAGCAGTTCTTC. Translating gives CASSSRGLASYNEQFF. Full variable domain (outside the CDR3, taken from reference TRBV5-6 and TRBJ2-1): DAGVTQSPTHLIKTRGQQVTLRCSPKSGHDTVSWYQQALGQGPQFIFQYYEEEERQRGNFPDRFSGHQFPNYSSELNVNALLLGDSALYLCASSSRGLASYNEQFFGPGTRLTVL.

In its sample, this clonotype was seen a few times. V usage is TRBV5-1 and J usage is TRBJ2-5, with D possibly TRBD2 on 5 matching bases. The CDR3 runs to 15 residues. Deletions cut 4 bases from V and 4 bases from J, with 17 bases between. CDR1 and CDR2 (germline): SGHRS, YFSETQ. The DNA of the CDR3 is TGCGCCAGCAGCCCCACCGAGGGATGGGGAGAGACCCAGTACTTC. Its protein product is CASSPTEGWGETQYF.

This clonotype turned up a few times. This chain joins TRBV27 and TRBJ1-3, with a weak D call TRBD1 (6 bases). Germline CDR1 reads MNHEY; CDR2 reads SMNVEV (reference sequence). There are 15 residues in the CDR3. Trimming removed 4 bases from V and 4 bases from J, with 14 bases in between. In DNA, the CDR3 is TGTGCCAGCAGTTCCCGATTAGGGGGAGGAAACACCATATATTTT. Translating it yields CASSSRLGGGNTIYF.

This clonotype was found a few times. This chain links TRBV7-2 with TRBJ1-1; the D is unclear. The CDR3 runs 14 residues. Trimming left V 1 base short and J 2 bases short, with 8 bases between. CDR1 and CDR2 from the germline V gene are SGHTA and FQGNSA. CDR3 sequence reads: CASSLGGVNTEAFF. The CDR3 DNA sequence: TGTGCCAGCAGCTTAGGAGGCGTTAACACTGAAGCTTTCTTT. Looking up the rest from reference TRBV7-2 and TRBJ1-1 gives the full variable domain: GAGVSQSPSNKVTEKGKDVELRCDPISGHTALYWYRQSLGQGLEFLIYFQGNSAPDKSGLPSDRFSAERTGGSVSTLTIQRTQQEDSAVYLCASSLGGVNTEAFFGQGTRLTVV.

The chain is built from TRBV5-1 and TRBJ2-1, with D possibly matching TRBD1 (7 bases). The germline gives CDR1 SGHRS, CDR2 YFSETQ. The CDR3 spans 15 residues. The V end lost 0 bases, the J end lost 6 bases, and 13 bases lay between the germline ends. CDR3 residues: CASSLVQGEVNEQFF. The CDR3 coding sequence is TGCGCCAGCAGCTTGGTGCAGGGGGAGGTCAATGAGCAGTTCTTC.

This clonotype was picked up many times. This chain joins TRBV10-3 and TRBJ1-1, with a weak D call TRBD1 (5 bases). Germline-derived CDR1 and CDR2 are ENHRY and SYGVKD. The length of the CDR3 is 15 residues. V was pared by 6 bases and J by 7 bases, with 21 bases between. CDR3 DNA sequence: TGTGCCATCAGATCGGACACCCCAGGGAAGCTTGAAGCTTTCTTT. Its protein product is CAIRSDTPGKLEAFF.

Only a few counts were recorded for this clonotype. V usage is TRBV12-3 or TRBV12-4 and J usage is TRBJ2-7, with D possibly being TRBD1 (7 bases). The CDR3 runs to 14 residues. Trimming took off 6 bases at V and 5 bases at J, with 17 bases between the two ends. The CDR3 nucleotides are TGTGCCAGCAGAACCCTAGGAGGGGGCGACGAGCAGTACTTC. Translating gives CASRTLGGGDEQYF.

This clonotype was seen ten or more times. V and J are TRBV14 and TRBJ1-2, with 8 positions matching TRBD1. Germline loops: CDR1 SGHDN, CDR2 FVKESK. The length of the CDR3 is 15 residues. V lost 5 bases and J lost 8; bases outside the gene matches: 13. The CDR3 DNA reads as TGTGCCAGCAGCTCGCGGACAGGGCCTCTCAGCGGCTACACCTTC. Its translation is CASSSRTGPLSGYTF.

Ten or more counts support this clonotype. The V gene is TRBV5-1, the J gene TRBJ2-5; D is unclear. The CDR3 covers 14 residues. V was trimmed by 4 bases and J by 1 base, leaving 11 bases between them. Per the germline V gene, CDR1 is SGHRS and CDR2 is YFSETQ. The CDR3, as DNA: TGCGCCAGCAGCAAACAGCCGCCCCAAGAGACCCAGTACTTC. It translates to CASSKQPPQETQYF.

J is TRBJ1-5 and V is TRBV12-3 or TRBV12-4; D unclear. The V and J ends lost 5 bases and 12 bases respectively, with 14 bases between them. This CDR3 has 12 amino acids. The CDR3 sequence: CASSGPGFLQHF. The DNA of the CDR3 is TGTGCCAGCAGTGGTCCAGGTTTTCTCCAGCATTTT.

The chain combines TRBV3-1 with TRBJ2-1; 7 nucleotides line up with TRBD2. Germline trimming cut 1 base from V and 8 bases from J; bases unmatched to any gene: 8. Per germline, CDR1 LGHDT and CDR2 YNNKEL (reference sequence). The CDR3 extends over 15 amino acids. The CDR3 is CASSQAGLKRDEQFF. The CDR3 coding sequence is TGTGCCAGCAGCCAAGCGGGACTAAAAAGAGATGAGCAGTTCTTC.

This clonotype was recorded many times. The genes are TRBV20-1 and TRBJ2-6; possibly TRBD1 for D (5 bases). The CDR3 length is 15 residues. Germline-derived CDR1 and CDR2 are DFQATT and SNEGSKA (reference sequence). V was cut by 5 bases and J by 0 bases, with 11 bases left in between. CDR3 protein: CSASPGISGANVLTF. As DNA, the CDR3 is TGCAGTGCTTCTCCAGGGATCTCTGGGGCCAACGTCCTGACTTTC.

CDR3: CASRLTGRSTDTQYF. The CDR3 nucleotides read TGTGCCAGCAGACTCACAGGGAGGAGCACAGATACGCAGTATTTT. V usage is TRBV7-3 and J usage is TRBJ2-3; D is perhaps TRBD1 or TRBD2 (6 bases each). The germline gives CDR1 SGHTA, CDR2 FQGTGA. V was pared by 6 bases and J by 0 bases, with 13 bases between. The CDR3 extends over 15 amino acids.

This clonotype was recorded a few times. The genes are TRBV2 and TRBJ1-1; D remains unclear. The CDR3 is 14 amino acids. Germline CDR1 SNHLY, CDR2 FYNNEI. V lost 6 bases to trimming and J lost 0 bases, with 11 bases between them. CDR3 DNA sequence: TGTGCCAGCAGAGCGGGCAGGATGAACACTGAAGCTTTCTTT. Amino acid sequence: CASRAGRMNTEAFF.

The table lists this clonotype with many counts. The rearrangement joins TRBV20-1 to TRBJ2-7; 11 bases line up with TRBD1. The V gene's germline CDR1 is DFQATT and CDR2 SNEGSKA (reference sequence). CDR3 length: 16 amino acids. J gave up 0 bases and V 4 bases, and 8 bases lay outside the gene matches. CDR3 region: CSATAGQGAGSYEQYF. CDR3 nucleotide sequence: TGCAGTGCTACCGCCGGACAGGGGGCTGGCTCCTACGAGCAGTACTTC.

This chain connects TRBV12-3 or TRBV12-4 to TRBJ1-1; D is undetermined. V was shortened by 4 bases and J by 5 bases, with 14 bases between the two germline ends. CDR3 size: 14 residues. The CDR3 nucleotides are TGTGCCAGCAGTTCCGGGATCCCCGGGACTGAAGCTTTCTTT. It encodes CASSSGIPGTEAFF.

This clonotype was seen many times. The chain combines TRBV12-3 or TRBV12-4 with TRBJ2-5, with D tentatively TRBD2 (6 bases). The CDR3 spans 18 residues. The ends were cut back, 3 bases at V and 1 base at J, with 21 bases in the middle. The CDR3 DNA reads TGTGCCAGCAGTTTTGCGAGAGTAGCGGTAGAGCCCCAAGAGACCCAGTACTTC. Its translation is CASSFARVAVEPQETQYF.

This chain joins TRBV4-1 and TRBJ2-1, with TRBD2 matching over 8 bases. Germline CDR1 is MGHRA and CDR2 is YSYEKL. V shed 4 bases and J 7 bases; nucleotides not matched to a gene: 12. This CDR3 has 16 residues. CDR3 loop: CASSLHPGLVGNEQFF. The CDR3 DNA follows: TGCGCCAGCAGCCTGCATCCGGGACTAGTGGGGAATGAGCAGTTCTTC.

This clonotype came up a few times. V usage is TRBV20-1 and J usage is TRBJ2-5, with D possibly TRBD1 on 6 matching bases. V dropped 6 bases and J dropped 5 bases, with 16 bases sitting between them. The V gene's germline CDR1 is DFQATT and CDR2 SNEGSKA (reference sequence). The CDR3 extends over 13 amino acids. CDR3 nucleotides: TGCAGTGCAAAAACAGGGATCATCGAGACCCAGTACTTC. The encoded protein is CSAKTGIIETQYF.